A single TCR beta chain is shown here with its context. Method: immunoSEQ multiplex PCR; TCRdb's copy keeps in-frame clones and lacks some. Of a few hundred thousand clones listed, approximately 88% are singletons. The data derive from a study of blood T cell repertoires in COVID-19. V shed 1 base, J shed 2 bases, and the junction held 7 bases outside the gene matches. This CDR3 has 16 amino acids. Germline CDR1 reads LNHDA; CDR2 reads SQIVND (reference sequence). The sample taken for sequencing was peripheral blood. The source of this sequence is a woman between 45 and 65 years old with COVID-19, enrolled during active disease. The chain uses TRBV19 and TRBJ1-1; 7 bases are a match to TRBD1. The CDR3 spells CASSIGITGVNTEAFF. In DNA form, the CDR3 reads TGTGCCAGTAGTATAGGGATAACAGGGGTAAACACTGAAGCTTTCTTT.